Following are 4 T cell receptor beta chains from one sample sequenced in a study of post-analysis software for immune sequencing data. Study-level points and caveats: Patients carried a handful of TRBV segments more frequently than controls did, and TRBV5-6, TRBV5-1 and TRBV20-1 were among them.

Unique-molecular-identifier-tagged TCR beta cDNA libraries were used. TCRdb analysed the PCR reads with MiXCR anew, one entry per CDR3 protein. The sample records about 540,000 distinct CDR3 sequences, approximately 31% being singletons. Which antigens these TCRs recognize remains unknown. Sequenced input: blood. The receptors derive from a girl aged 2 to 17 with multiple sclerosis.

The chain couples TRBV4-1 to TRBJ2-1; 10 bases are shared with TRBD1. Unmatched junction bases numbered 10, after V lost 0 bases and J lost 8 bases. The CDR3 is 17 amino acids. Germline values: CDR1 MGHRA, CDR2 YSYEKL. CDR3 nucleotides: TGCGCCAGCAGCCAAGATCGGGGACAGGGGCTTCGGGATGAGCAGTTCTTC. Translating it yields CASSQDRGQGLRDEQFF.

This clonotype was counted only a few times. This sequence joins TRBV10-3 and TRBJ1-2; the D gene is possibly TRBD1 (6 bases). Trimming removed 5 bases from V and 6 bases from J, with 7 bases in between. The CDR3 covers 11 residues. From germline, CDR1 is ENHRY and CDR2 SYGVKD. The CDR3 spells CAISPGDGYTF. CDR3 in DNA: TGTGCCATCAGTCCAGGGGATGGCTACACCTTC.

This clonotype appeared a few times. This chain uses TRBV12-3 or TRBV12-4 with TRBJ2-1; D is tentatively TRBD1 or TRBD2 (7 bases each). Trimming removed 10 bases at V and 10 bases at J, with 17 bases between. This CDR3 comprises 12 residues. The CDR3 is CATRGGTGEQFF. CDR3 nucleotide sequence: TGTGCCACCAGGGGGGGAACGGGGGAGCAGTTCTTC.

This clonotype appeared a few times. CDR3 region: CASSQPGGGFGGYTF. Here the CDR3 DNA reads TGCGCCAGCAGCCAACCGGGAGGAGGGTTCGGTGGCTACACCTTC. The chain couples TRBV4-1 to TRBJ1-2; no clear D. Germline values: CDR1 MGHRA, CDR2 YSYEKL. This CDR3 is built from 15 residues. Between the trimmed V and J ends, which lost 2 bases and 7 bases, there was a span of 17 bases.